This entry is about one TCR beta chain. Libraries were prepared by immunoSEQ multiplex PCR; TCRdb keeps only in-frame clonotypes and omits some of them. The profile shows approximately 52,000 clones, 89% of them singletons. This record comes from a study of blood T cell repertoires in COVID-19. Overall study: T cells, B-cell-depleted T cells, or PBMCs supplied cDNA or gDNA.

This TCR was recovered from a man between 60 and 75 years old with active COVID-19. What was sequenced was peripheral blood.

The CDR3 DNA reads as TGTGCCAGCAGCTTAGTAGGCAGGGGGCTAAGTGGGGCCAACGTCCTGACTTTC. Translating gives CASSLVGRGLSGANVLTF. The gene calls are TRBV7-3 and TRBJ2-6, with 8 nucleotides matching TRBD1. There are 18 residues in the CDR3. The germline V gene encodes CDR1 SGHTA and CDR2 FQGTGA. Losses at the gene ends were 2 bases for V and 3 bases for J; bases not matched to a gene: 9.